One and the same sample provided the 27 T cell receptor beta chains below, sequenced in a study of shared clonotypes between healthy human individuals (dated by TCRdb to about 2020). To prepare the library, the immunoSEQ multiplex PCR assay was applied. This immuneACCESS table, as held by TCRdb, lists in-frame sequences with V and J called but not all clones. Of the missing ones, under half trace to an unresolved V gene in checked studies; the others have no known cause. Counted in this sample were about 2 million clones; 95% of them appeared once. Together, the top ten hold around 0.13% of the sample. The sequencing input was naive CD4+ T cells sorted from blood. The sample's cell subset or site label, in plain terms: CD45RA+ positively selected. These receptors were obtained from a man between 18 and 29 years old in good health.

This chain connects TRBV7-9 to TRBJ2-7; 8 nucleotides align to TRBD1. The germline gives CDR1 SEHNR, CDR2 FQNEAQ (reference sequence). The V gene end was trimmed by 5 bases and the J gene end by 5 bases; junction bases not matched to a gene: 5. The CDR3 sequence is 13 residues long. This chain's CDR3 is CASSLMTGDEQYF. CDR3 DNA: TGTGCCAGCAGCCTGATGACAGGGGACGAGCAGTACTTC.

This chain joins TRBV5-1 and TRBJ2-3; TRBD1 or TRBD2 may be the D gene (5 bases each). There are 16 residues in the CDR3. Trimming cost V 4 bases and J 0 bases, with 15 bases left between them. Per germline, CDR1 SGHRS and CDR2 YFSETQ. Here the CDR3 reads CASSRGAEASTDTQYF. In nucleotides, the CDR3 is TGCGCCAGCAGCCGAGGGGCAGAGGCTAGCACAGATACGCAGTATTTT.

V is TRBV18 and J is TRBJ2-3; 7 nucleotides align to TRBD2. The V gene end was trimmed by 2 bases and the J gene end by 2 bases; junction bases not matched to a gene: 7. CDR1 KGHSH and CDR2 LQKENI come from the germline V gene. The CDR3 covers 16 residues. CDR3 DNA: TGTGCCAGCTCACCAAACAGCGGGGCAACCACAGATACGCAGTATTTT. Residues: CASSPNSGATTDTQYF.

The V call is TRBV10-3, the J call TRBJ2-3; 8 nucleotides match TRBD1. Looked up from germline, CDR1 is ENHRY and CDR2 is SYGVKD. The CDR3 consists of 15 residues. The V gene end was trimmed by 6 bases and the J gene end by 4 bases; junction bases not matched to a gene: 9. CDR3 sequence reads: CAISDGQGISDTQYF. The CDR3 DNA follows: TGTGCCATCAGCGACGGACAGGGTATATCAGATACGCAGTATTTT.

J is TRBJ1-4 and V is TRBV4-1; maybe TRBD1 (5 bases). This CDR3 comprises 16 residues. Looked up from germline, CDR1 is MGHRA and CDR2 is YSYEKL. Trimming took off 4 bases at V and 6 bases at J, with 18 bases between the two ends. CDR3 amino acids: CASSPPFTRAYEKLFF. DNA for the CDR3: TGCGCCAGCAGCCCCCCGTTCACCAGGGCGTATGAAAAACTGTTTTTT.

This rearrangement joins TRBV27 to TRBJ2-4; 7 bases match TRBD1. Germline values: CDR1 MNHEY, CDR2 SMNVEV (reference sequence). The J segment lost 0 bases and the V segment lost 5 bases, leaving 7 bases of the junction unmatched. The CDR3 covers 16 residues. The CDR3 DNA sequence: TGTGCCAGCAGTCCGGACAGGAGACTAGCCAAAAACATTCAGTACTTC. Protein: CASSPDRRLAKNIQYF.

The chain links TRBV21-1 to TRBJ1-2; the DNA was not used to check the table's D call, TRBD1. TRBV21-1 represents a pseudogene. The CDR3 extends over 12 amino acids. The CDR3: CASLQGPHGYTF. CDR3 sequence (DNA): TGTGCCAGCCTACAGGGACCTCATGGCTACACCTTC.

A remark on this clone: The same CDR3 can be traced to other DNA sequences in this sample. The chain recombines TRBV29-1 with TRBJ2-5; D tentatively fits TRBD1 or TRBD2 (6 bases each). V shed 2 bases and J shed 5 bases, with 12 bases lying between them. This CDR3 comprises 13 residues. Germline V lookup: CDR1 SQVTM, CDR2 ANQGSEA. CDR3 nucleotides: TGCAGCGTTGAAAGGGGGGCCGGGGAGACCCAGTACTTC. Protein product: CSVERGAGETQYF.

The chain joins TRBV4-1 to TRBJ1-2; TRBD1 might be the D (5 bases). This CDR3 region has 14 residues. Trimming stripped 0 bases from V and 5 bases from J, with 10 bases between. The germline V gene has CDR1 MGHRA and CDR2 YSYEKL. The CDR3 is CASSQDLGRYGYTF. The CDR3 DNA reads as TGCGCCAGCAGCCAAGATTTGGGACGGTATGGCTACACCTTC.

The J gene is TRBJ2-7, the V gene TRBV6-5; no clear D gene. V was clipped by 5 bases and J by 4 bases, with 9 bases between them. The CDR3 length is 12 residues. Germline CDR1 is MNHEY and CDR2 is SVGAGI. Here the CDR3 reads CASSRSPYEQYF. CDR3 coding DNA: TGTGCCAGCAGTCGTAGCCCATACGAGCAGTACTTC.

J is TRBJ2-1 and V is TRBV6-6, with unresolved D. The CDR3 sequence is 12 residues long. V lost 5 bases, J lost 5 bases, and 7 bases lay in between. Germline V gene sequence: CDR1 MNHNY, CDR2 SVGAGI (reference sequence). The CDR3 here is CASSKLDNEQFF. In nucleotides, the CDR3 is TGTGCCAGCAGTAAACTCGACAATGAGCAGTTCTTC.

This chain joins TRBV11-2 and TRBJ1-6, with D perhaps matching TRBD1 (5 bases). This CDR3 has 16 residues. Germline CDR1 and CDR2: SGHAT and FQNNGV. V shed 5 bases and J shed 0 bases, with 11 bases lying between them. In nucleotides, the CDR3 is TGTGCCAGCAGCCGCAGGGTGAGCTCCTATAATTCACCCCTCCACTTT. Translated, it gives CASSRRVSSYNSPLHF.

A word on this clone: This may arise from a read error, as a much more abundant clone is one base away. The rearrangement links TRBV5-6 to TRBJ1-2; D perhaps matches TRBD1 (6 bases). The V gene's germline CDR1 is SGHDT and CDR2 YYEEEE. The CDR3 runs 13 residues. CDR3 nucleotide sequence: TGTGCCAGCAGCTTGGAGAGGGGGGCTGGCTGCACCTTC. It codes for CASSLERGAGCTF.

The chain carries TRBV5-4 and TRBJ2-3; TRBD2 matches at 8 bases. Unmatched junction bases numbered 11, after V lost 2 bases and J lost 6 bases. The length of the CDR3 is 16 residues. CDR1 is SGHNT, CDR2 YYREEE, per germline (reference sequence). The CDR3 protein is CASSFSTSARPDTQYF. CDR3 DNA: TGTGCCAGCAGCTTTTCGACTAGCGCCCGTCCCGATACGCAGTATTTT.

This rearrangement joins TRBV27 to TRBJ1-6, with a possible D match to TRBD1 (6 bases). V lost 3 bases, J lost 11 bases, and 23 bases lay in between. Germline-derived CDR1 and CDR2 are MNHEY and SMNVEV (reference sequence). CDR3 size: 17 residues. CDR3 coding DNA: TGTGCCAGCAGTTTCGGGGGCGGGGGGGCGAGAGTTACACCCCTCCACTTT. Residues: CASSFGGGGARVTPLHF.

This clone was seen once. The genes are TRBV5-4 and TRBJ2-4, with 7 positions matching TRBD1. Trimming cost V 3 bases and J 0 bases; bases outside gene matches: 9. The CDR3 has 17 amino acids. CDR1 and CDR2 (germline): SGHNT, YYREEE (reference sequence). The CDR3 coding sequence is TGTGCCAGCAGCTCCGAGGGACAGACTCTAGCCAAAAACATTCAGTACTTC. Amino acids: CASSSEGQTLAKNIQYF.

The chain couples TRBV11-2 to TRBJ2-2; D not resolved. The CDR3 contains 12 residues. The V and J ends lost 4 bases and 10 bases respectively, with 10 bases between them. Germline V gene data show CDR1 as SGHAT and CDR2 as FQNNGV. CDR3 sequence reads: CASSSLALELFF. CDR3 bases: TGTGCCAGCAGCTCCCTTGCCCTGGAGCTGTTTTTT.

V usage is TRBV28 and J usage is TRBJ2-3, with 14 bases lining up with TRBD2. V gave up 4 bases and J gave up 5 bases; unmatched junction bases: 8. The CDR3 extends over 17 amino acids. The germline V gene has CDR1 MDHEN and CDR2 SYDVKM. The CDR3 sequence is CASSWTSGGPAVDTQYF. The CDR3 nucleotides are TGTGCCAGCAGTTGGACTAGCGGGGGGCCAGCTGTAGATACGCAGTATTTT.

The chain couples TRBV21-1 to TRBJ1-5. TRBV21-1 has pseudogene status. The CDR3 length is 14 residues. CDR3: CASIGDTYNQPQHF. In DNA form, the CDR3 reads TGTGCCAGCATTGGGGATACCTACAATCAGCCCCAGCATTTT.

V and J are TRBV11-2 and TRBJ2-1; either TRBD1 or TRBD2 may fit D (6 bases each). Between the trimmed V and J ends, which lost 6 bases and 6 bases, there was a span of 18 bases. Germline-derived CDR1 and CDR2 are SGHAT and FQNNGV. The CDR3 is 15 amino acids. CDR3 amino acids: CASRTFGGRANEQFF. The CDR3 DNA is TGTGCCAGCAGGACCTTTGGGGGGCGGGCCAATGAGCAGTTCTTC.

The J gene is TRBJ1-4, the V gene TRBV5-6; D gene unclear. CDR1 is SGHDT and CDR2 is YYEEEE in the germline V gene. This CDR3 is 15 amino acids long. Trimming stripped 2 bases from V and 5 bases from J, with 13 bases between. The CDR3 here is CASSFDGGRNEKLFF. In DNA form, the CDR3 reads TGTGCCAGCAGCTTTGACGGCGGCCGCAATGAAAAACTGTTTTTT. Filled out from reference TRBV5-6 and TRBJ1-4, the complete variable domain reads DAGVTQSPTHLIKTRGQQVTLRCSPKSGHDTVSWYQQALGQGPQFIFQYYEEEERQRGNFPDRFSGHQFPNYSSELNVNALLLGDSALYLCASSFDGGRNEKLFFGSGTQLSVL.

The chain employs TRBV30 and TRBJ1-2; a possible D gene is TRBD1 (5 bases). Germline CDR1 GTSNPN, CDR2 SVGIG (reference sequence). This CDR3 comprises 10 residues. This CDR3 reads CARDDYGYTF. CDR3 sequence (DNA): TGTGCTCGGGACGACTATGGCTACACCTTC. Filled out from reference TRBV30 and TRBJ1-2, the complete variable domain reads SQTIHQWPATLVQPVGSPLSLECTVEGTSNPNLYWYRQAAGRGLQLLFYSVGIGQISSEVPQNLSASRPQDRQFILSSKKLLLSDSGFYLCARDDYGYTFGSGTRLTVV.

The chain joins TRBV7-8 to TRBJ1-3; D gene unclear. The CDR3 totals 13 residues. Looked up from germline, CDR1 is SGHVS and CDR2 is FQNEAQ. The germline V and J ends were trimmed by 5 bases and 2 bases, with 7 bases remaining between them. The CDR3 sequence is CASSPMAGNTIYF. The CDR3 nucleotides read TGTGCCAGCAGCCCTATGGCTGGAAACACCATATATTTT.

Comment on this clone: This same CDR3 is encoded by further DNA sequences in the sample. The chain uses TRBV7-9 and TRBJ2-3; the D gene is possibly TRBD1 (5 bases). The V end was cut by 1 base, the J end by 4 bases, with 6 bases between. Germline CDR1 and CDR2: SEHNR and FQNEAQ (reference sequence). The CDR3 spans 13 residues. CDR3 in DNA: TGTGCCAGCAGCTTAGGGGGCCCAGATACGCAGTATTTT. It specifies CASSLGGPDTQYF.

The rearrangement links TRBV5-6 to TRBJ1-6, with 7 bases fitting TRBD1. This CDR3 is built from 14 residues. Germline CDR1 SGHDT, CDR2 YYEEEE. The trim removed 5 bases at V and 6 bases at J, leaving 5 bases unmatched. This CDR3 reads CASSPTGVNSPLHF. CDR3 DNA: TGTGCCAGCAGTCCTACAGGGGTTAATTCACCCCTCCACTTT.

V and J are TRBV29-1 and TRBJ2-2, with a weak D call TRBD2 (5 bases). Germline assignment: CDR1 SQVTM and CDR2 ANQGSEA. The V and J ends lost 4 bases and 6 bases respectively, with 12 bases between them. The length of the CDR3 is 13 residues. The CDR3 DNA reads TGCAGCGTTGTTTACAGCGGCCCCGGGGAGCTGTTTTTT. Amino acid sequence: CSVVYSGPGELFF.

J is TRBJ2-4 and V is TRBV5-4; the match to TRBD1 covers 8 bases. The trim removed 0 bases at V and 4 bases at J, leaving 6 bases unmatched. The CDR3 has 16 residues. CDR1 and CDR2 (germline): SGHNT, YYREEE (reference sequence). DNA of the CDR3: TGTGCCAGCAGCTTGGGGGGTGGGACAGGAAAAAACATTCAGTACTTC. Its protein is CASSLGGGTGKNIQYF.